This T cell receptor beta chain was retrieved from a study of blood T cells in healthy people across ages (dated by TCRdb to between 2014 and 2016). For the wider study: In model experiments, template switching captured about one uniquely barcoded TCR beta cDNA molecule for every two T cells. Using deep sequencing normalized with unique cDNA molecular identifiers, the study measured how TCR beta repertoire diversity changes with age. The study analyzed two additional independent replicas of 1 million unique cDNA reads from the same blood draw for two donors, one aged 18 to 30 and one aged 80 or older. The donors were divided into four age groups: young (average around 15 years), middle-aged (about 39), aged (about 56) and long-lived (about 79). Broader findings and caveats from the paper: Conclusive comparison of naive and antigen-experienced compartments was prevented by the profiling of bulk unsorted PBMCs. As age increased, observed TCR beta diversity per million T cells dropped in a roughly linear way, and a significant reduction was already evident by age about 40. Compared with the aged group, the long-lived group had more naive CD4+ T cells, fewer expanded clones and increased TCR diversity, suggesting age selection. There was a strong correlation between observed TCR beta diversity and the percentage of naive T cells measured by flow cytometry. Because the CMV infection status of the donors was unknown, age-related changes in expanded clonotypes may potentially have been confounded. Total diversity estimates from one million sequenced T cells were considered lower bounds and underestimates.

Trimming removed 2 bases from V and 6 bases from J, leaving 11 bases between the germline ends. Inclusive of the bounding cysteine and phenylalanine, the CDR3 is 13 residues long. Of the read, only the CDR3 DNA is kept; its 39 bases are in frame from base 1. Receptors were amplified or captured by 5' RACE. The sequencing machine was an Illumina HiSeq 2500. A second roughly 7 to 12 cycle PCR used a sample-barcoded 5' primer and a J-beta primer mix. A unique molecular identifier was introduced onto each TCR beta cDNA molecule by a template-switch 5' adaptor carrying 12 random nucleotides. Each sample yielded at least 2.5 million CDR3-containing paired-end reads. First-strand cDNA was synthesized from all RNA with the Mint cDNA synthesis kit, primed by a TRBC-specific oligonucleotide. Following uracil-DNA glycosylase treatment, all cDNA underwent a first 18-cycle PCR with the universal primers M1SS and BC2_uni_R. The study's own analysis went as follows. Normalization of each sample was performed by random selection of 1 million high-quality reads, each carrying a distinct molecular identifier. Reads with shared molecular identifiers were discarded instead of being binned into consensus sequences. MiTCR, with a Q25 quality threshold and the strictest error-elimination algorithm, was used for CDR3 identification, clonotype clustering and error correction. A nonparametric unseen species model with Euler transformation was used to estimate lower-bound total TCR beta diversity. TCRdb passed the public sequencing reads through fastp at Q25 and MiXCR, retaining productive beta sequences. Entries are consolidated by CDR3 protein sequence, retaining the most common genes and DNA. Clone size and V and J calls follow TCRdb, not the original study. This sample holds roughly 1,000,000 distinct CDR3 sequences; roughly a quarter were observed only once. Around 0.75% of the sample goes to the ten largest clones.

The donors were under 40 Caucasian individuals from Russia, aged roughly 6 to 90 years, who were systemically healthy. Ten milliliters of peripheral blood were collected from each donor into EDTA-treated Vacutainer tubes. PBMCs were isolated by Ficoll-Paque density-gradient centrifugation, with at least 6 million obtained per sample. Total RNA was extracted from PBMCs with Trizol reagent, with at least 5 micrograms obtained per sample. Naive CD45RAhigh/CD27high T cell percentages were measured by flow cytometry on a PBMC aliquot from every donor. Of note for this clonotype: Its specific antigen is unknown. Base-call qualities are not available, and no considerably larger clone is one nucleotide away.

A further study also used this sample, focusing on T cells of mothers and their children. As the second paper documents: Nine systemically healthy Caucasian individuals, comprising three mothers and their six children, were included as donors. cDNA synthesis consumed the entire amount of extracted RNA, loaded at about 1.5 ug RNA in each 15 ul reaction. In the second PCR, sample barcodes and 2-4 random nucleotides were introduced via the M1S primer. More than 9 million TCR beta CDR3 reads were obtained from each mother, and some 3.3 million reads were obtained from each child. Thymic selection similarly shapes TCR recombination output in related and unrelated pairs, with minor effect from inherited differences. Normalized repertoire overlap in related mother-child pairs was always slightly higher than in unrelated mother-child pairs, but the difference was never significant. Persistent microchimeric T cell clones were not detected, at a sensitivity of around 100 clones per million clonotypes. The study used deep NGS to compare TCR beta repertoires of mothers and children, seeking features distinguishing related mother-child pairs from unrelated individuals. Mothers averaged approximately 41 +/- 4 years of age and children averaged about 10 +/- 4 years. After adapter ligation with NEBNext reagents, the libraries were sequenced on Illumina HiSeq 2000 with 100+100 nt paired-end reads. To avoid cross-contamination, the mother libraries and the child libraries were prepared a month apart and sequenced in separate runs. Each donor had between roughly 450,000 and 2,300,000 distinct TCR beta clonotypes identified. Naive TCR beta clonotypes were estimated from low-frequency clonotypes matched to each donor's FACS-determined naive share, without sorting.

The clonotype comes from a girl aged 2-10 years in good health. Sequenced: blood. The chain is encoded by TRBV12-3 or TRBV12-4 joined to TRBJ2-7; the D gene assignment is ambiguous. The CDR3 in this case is CASSLNQRVEQYF. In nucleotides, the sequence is TGTGCCAGCAGTTTAAATCAAAGGGTCGAGCAGTACTTC.